The sample holds a few counts of the clone carrying this T cell receptor beta chain. What it binds is unknown. The data are from a study of HIV-infected patients and healthy controls. Findings of the study overall: HIV-infected patients and controls differed significantly in mean usage of eight alpha and eight beta V genes.

cDNA was made from about 500 ng RNA using alpha and beta constant primers. Using multiplexing indices, alpha and beta chain libraries were generated apart by chain-specific third strand synthesis. Each molecule carried a 12-nucleotide identifier made of two joined random hexamers added before amplification. MiXCR, run by TCRdb on the 5' RACE reads, gives a single entry per CDR3 protein. The table records roughly 10,000 distinct CDR3 sequences, 8% of them present only once. Whole blood was used without fractionation, so all unsorted peripheral T cells were included. Trimming left V 1 base short and J 3 bases short, with 12 bases between. The CDR3 totals 15 residues. CDR1 is MGHRA and CDR2 is YSYEKL in the germline V gene.

The sample taken for sequencing was blood. The chain links TRBV4-1 to TRBJ2-5; D may be TRBD2 (5 bases). The sequence was collected from an adult in good health. The CDR3 sequence: CASSQALRGKETQYF. Here the CDR3 DNA reads TGCGCCAGCAGCCAAGCCCTCCGAGGGAAAGAGACCCAGTACTTC.